These T cell receptor beta chains were read from a single sample in a study of graft-versus-host responses after intestinal transplantation. Some clones are missing from TCRdb's copy, which holds only in-frame ones; the method was immunoSEQ multiplex PCR. The sample consists of over 85,000 clones, approximately 92% of them appearing once. These receptors have no identified antigens. Sample: unstimulated CD8+ T cells sorted from spleen or lymph node cells, taken before intestinal transplant. The receptor set was obtained from a human donor who received an intestinal transplant. Both conserved end residues are part of each CDR3. The D gene is left open where the match is weak. Only part of the rows carry a size: once, few, many, or a class if the clone is expanded.

D	V	size	J	DNA	CDR3
TRBD1	TRBV9	-	TRBJ2-7	TGTGCCAGCAGCGTAGCTTCGGGACAGTCCTACGAGCAGTACTTC	CASSVASGQSYEQYF
TRBD1	TRBV29-1	-	TRBJ2-7	TGCAGCGCCGCCGGGGGACAGGGGGTTGGTTTCGGACTAGTGTCCTACGAGCAGTACTTC	CSAAGGQGVGFGLVSYEQYF
TRBD1	TRBV29-1	-	TRBJ2-7	TGCAGCGTGGGGACAGGGTGGACTGACGAGCAGTACTTC	CSVGTGWTDEQYF
-	TRBV30	few	TRBJ1-2	TGTGCCTGGAGTGTGGGAGGGTATGGCTACACCTTC	CAWSVGGYGYTF
TRBD1	TRBV9	-	TRBJ2-7	TGTGCCAGCAGCGTAGCCCTCGGACAGGCCGTCTACGAGCAGTACTTC	CASSVALGQAVYEQYF
-	TRBV19	-	TRBJ1-3	TGTGCCAGTAGTTTCCCGCTCGACAGCTACTCTGGAAACACCATATATTTT	CASSFPLDSYSGNTIYF
TRBD1	TRBV7-9	-	TRBJ1-2	TGTGCCAGCAGCTTAGGGCAGGGGGCTAACTATGGCTACACCTTC	CASSLGQGANYGYTF
TRBD1	TRBV19	few	TRBJ1-5	TGTGCCTGCCGGGAGGGGGCTAGAAGCAATCAGCCCCAGCATTTT	CACREGARSNQPQHF
TRBD1	TRBV19	-	TRBJ1-5	TGTGCCAGTAGAATTGGACAGGACAATCAGCCCCAGCATTTT	CASRIGQDNQPQHF
-	TRBV6-1	-	TRBJ2-7	TGTGCCAGCAGTGAACCGCCAGGGGGGCCCGCCCTTTCCTACGAGCAGTACTTC	CASSEPPGGPALSYEQYF
-	TRBV7-6	-	TRBJ1-1	TGTGCCAGCAGCTTAGCGCTGTCACAGAACACTGAAGCTTTCTTT	CASSLALSQNTEAFF
-	TRBV27	-	TRBJ2-7	TGTGCCAGCAGTTGGACAGTCGGCCACGAGCAGTACTTC	CASSWTVGHEQYF
TRBD2	TRBV10-3	-	TRBJ2-1	TGTGCCATCCGAGCGGGAGCGGCTTACAATGAGCAGTTCTTC	CAIRAGAAYNEQFF
-	TRBV19	-	TRBJ2-7	TGTGCCAGTAGTGACTCGATACGGGTCGACGAGCAGTACTTC	CASSDSIRVDEQYF
-	TRBV7-9	-	TRBJ1-2	TGTGCCAGCAGCAAGGGGCAAGCTAACTATGGCTACACCTTC	CASSKGQANYGYTF
TRBD2	TRBV6-1	-	TRBJ2-7	TGTGCCAGCAGTGAATATGGGTCGGGACTAGTAGGCGGCGAGCAGTACTTC	CASSEYGSGLVGGEQYF
-	TRBV5-4	-	TRBJ2-7	TGTGCCAGCAGCTTGGCTCCGGGAGACTACGAGCAGTACTTC	CASSLAPGDYEQYF
-	TRBV4-2	-	TRBJ1-1	TGTGCCAGCAGCCAAGACGGGTTCTTGGGAGTTGGGAGCACTGAAGCTTTCTTT	CASSQDGFLGVGSTEAFF
TRBD1	TRBV27	-	TRBJ2-4	TGTGCCAGCAGTTTAATCACAGGGGGACTAGCCAAAAACATTCAGTACTTC	CASSLITGGLAKNIQYF
TRBD2	TRBV7-9	once	TRBJ2-1	TGTGCCAGCACCTCCGGGGGCGGGGGGGAATACAATGAGCAGTTCTTC	CASTSGGGGEYNEQFF
TRBD1	TRBV30	-	TRBJ2-7	TGTGCCTGGAGTCGAGACAGGGGGGACGAGCAGTACTTC	CAWSRDRGDEQYF
-	TRBV13	-	TRBJ2-1	TGTGCCAGCAGCCCCGCAGGGTTCTCCTACAATGAGCAGTTCTTC	CASSPAGFSYNEQFF